Presented here are 24 T cell receptor beta chains from one specimen sequenced in a study of tissue T cells after allogeneic stem cell transplantation. Here immunoSEQ multiplex PCR was the method, and the copy in TCRdb shows in-frame clones only, minus some. The table includes 6,800 or so clones, 60% to 70% detected once. Sequencing was performed on blood. These receptors originate from a female BALB/c mouse in good health. This strain's MHC haplotype is H2-d.

This clone was counted a single time. The listed genes are named as in mouse. The read gets to within 1 residue of the CDR3 end, and the germline J gene fills in the rest. This chain joins TRBV21 and TRBJ1-3; 7 nucleotides agree with TRBD1. TRBV21 is sorted into the ORF group, with uncertain function. The CDR3 runs to 16 residues. Trimming at V came to 6 bases and at J to 0 bases, leaving 8 bases not matched to a gene. The CDR3 protein is CASSQRQGGSGNTLYF. Incomplete CDR3 DNA: TGTGCTAGCAGCCAACGGCAGGGGGGTTCTGGAAATACGCTCTAT.

About this clone: The gene names here belong to mouse. The read comes to an end 1 residue before the CDR3 does, leaving the germline J gene to fill in the end. Different DNA sequences within this sample yield the same CDR3. V is TRBV13-2 and J is TRBJ2-4; tentatively, D is TRBD1 (6 bases). Germline lookup yields CDR1 NNHNN and CDR2 SYGAGS (reference sequence). V was shortened by 1 base and J by 4 bases, with 10 bases between the two germline ends. The CDR3 loop spans 14 amino acids. The sequenced part of the CDR3 DNA is TGTGCCAGCGGTGATCCGGACAGCAAAAACACCTTGTAC. Translation gives CASGDPDSKNTLY. The whole CDR3 protein reads CASGDPDSKNTLYF.

About this clone: Mouse germline and gene names are used. The CDR3 end lies 1 residue beyond the end of the read and is filled in from the germline J gene. This sequence joins TRBV13-3 and TRBJ2-7, with 11 bases matching TRBD2. There are 13 residues in the CDR3. Germline V gives CDR1 NNHDY, CDR2 SYVADS. V gave up 6 bases and J gave up 3 bases; unmatched junction bases: 2. CDR3 loop: CASKGLGDYEQYF. CDR3 DNA (partial): TGTGCCAGCAAGGGACTGGGGGACTATGAACAGTAC.

In regard to this clone: Gene names are mouse gene names. The sequence runs out 1 residue before the end of the CDR3; the remainder is reconstructed from the germline J gene. The chain carries TRBV19 and TRBJ1-4; D is possibly TRBD1 (6 bases). Germline assignment: CDR1 FNHDT and CDR2 SITEND (reference sequence). This CDR3 has 14 residues. V lost 1 base to trimming and J lost 4 bases, with 8 bases between them. The CDR3 DNA, read in part, is TGTGCCAGCAGTATAAGGGACATCAACGAAAGATTATTT. Protein: CASSIRDINERLF. The CDR3 in its entirety is CASSIRDINERLFF.

As to this clone: These gene names are mouse names. From the germline J gene comes the end of the CDR3, since the read stops 1 residue before it. The chain couples TRBV4 to TRBJ2-4, with D maybe TRBD2 (6 bases). The CDR3 loop spans 15 amino acids. CDR1 and CDR2 from the germline V gene are LGHDT and YNNKQL (reference sequence). V lost 3 bases and J 0 bases, leaving 10 bases between the germline ends. Incomplete CDR3 DNA: TGTGCCAGCAGCTACTGGGGCACTAGTCAAAACACCTTGTAC. It encodes CASSYWGTSQNTLY. The whole CDR3 protein is CASSYWGTSQNTLYF.

Note on this clone: Gene names follow the mouse nomenclature. Coverage ceases 1 residue before the CDR3 finishes, and the germline J gene fills in the end. The genes are TRBV13-2 and TRBJ2-4, with TRBD2 matching over 8 bases. This CDR3 spans 16 amino acids. Germline V gives CDR1 NNHNN, CDR2 SYGAGS (reference sequence). V shed 2 bases and J 1 base; nucleotides not matched to a gene: 6. CDR3 sequence reads: CASGDSSTGGQNTLYF. The sequenced CDR3 bases are TGTGCCAGCGGTGACTCCTCGACTGGGGGTCAAAACACCTTGTAC.

As for this clone: Any gene name here is a mouse gene name. The CDR3 end lies 1 residue beyond the end of the read and is filled in from the germline J gene. The gene calls are TRBV31 and TRBJ2-4, with TRBD2 matching over 11 bases. CDR1 and CDR2 (germline): GKSSPN, SITVG. The J segment lost 0 bases and the V segment lost 0 bases, leaving 5 bases of the junction unmatched. The length of the CDR3 is 17 residues. The CDR3 sequence: CAWSLGGTGGSQNTLYF. The CDR3 bases that were read are TGTGCCTGGAGTCTAGGGGGGACTGGGGGTAGTCAAAACACCTTGTAC.

Worth noting for this clone: Mouse gene names and germline throughout. The CDR3 is cut off 1 residue early in the read; its end comes from the germline J gene. The rearrangement links TRBV19 to TRBJ1-1; 7 bases align to TRBD1. Germline V gene lookup returns CDR1 FNHDT and CDR2 SITEND (reference sequence). V lost 5 bases and J lost 4; bases outside the gene matches: 5. This CDR3 comprises 13 residues. The chain's CDR3 is CASRYRGGTEVFF. The DNA read from the CDR3 is TGTGCCAGCAGGTACAGGGGTGGCACAGAAGTCTTC.

About this clone itself: Gene labels here are mouse ones. The read ends 1 residue early relative to the CDR3; the germline J gene fills the gap. The rearrangement links TRBV1 to TRBJ2-7; 7 bases agree with TRBD2. This CDR3 contains 13 residues. Losses at the gene ends were 3 bases for V and 4 bases for J; bases not matched to a gene: 3. The germline gives CDR1 NSQYPW, CDR2 LRSPGD (reference sequence). CDR3 amino acids: CTCSAGGIYEQYF. The part of the CDR3 DNA that was read is TGCACCTGCAGTGCTGGGGGGATTTATGAACAGTAC. Full variable domain (rest looked up from reference TRBV1 and TRBJ2-7): VTLLEQNPRWRLVPRGQAVNLRCILKNSQYPWMSWYQQDLQKQLQWLFTLRSPGDKEVKSLPGADYLATRVTDTELRLQVANMSQGRTLYCTCSAGGIYEQYFGPGTRLTVL.

In this sample, this clone turned up once. Genes and germline are mouse. Sequencing ends 1 residue short of the CDR3 end; the germline J gene provides the rest. This chain joins TRBV13-2 and TRBJ2-1; perhaps D is TRBD1 or TRBD2 (6 bases each). V was cut by 3 bases and J by 2 bases, with 9 bases left in between. This CDR3 is 14 amino acids long. Germline V gives CDR1 NNHNN, CDR2 SYGAGS (reference sequence). CDR3 sequence reads: CASGGGGYYAEQFF. Partial CDR3 DNA: TGTGCCAGCGGTGGAGGGGGGTACTATGCTGAGCAGTTC.

About this clone itself: Germline and genes: mouse. The read is 1 residue too short to cover the CDR3 end, so that end is filled in from the germline J gene. The chain links TRBV14 to TRBJ2-5, with 8 bases lining up with TRBD1. After removal of 4 bases from V and 2 bases from J, the junction contained 3 bases not matched to a gene. The CDR3 is 14 amino acids. Germline V gene sequence: CDR1 SGHDT, CDR2 FRDEAV. The CDR3 spells CASSPTGGQDTQYF. Partial CDR3 DNA: TGTGCCAGCAGTCCTACAGGGGGCCAAGACACCCAGTAC.

On this clone itself: The gene symbols are mouse symbols. The read comes to an end 1 residue before the CDR3 does, leaving the germline J gene to fill in the end. V and J are TRBV13-2 and TRBJ1-1; D gene unclear. This CDR3 is built from 12 residues. The germline V gene encodes CDR1 NNHNN and CDR2 SYGAGS (reference sequence). The V and J ends lost 0 bases and 6 bases respectively, with 6 bases between them. CDR3 DNA, as far as it was read: TGTGCCAGCGGTGATGGGGGTCCAGAAGTCTTC. Encoded protein: CASGDGGPEVF. The whole CDR3 reads CASGDGGPEVFF.

Note on this clone: Germline and genes: mouse. The read ends 1 residue before the CDR3 terminus; that terminus is restored from the germline J gene. V and J are TRBV31 and TRBJ1-5; D gene uncertain. Trimming took 3 bases from V and 4 from J, leaving 10 bases between them. The CDR3 spans 13 residues. From germline, CDR1 is GKSSPN and CDR2 SITVG. This CDR3 is CAWSQERNQAPLF. The sequenced part of the CDR3 DNA is TGTGCCTGGAGCCAAGAAAGGAACCAGGCTCCGCTT.

As concerns this clone: Gene labels here are mouse ones. The read ends 1 residue early relative to the CDR3; the germline J gene fills the gap. The chain carries TRBV20 and TRBJ2-5, with 9 bases identical to TRBD2. V was clipped by 3 bases and J by 3 bases; unmatched bases: 4. The CDR3 has 14 amino acids. Germline loops: CDR1 GFQATS, CDR2 STVNSAI. CDR3: CGARTGGPQDTQYF. The sequenced CDR3 bases are TGTGGTGCTAGAACTGGGGGGCCTCAAGACACCCAGTAC.

In regard to this clone: Genes and germline come from the mouse. The missing CDR3 end, 1 residue past where the read stops, is filled in from the germline J gene. The genes are TRBV13-2 and TRBJ2-1; 10 bases fit TRBD2. The CDR3 consists of 14 residues. CDR1 NNHNN and CDR2 SYGAGS come from the germline V gene (reference sequence). The V gene end was trimmed by 5 bases and the J gene end by 1 base; junction bases not matched to a gene: 0. CDR3 sequence reads: CASGLGGNYAEQFF. The DNA read from the CDR3 is TGTGCCAGCGGACTGGGGGGGAACTATGCTGAGCAGTTC.

Comment on this clone: Gene names and germline match the mouse. The CDR3 extends 1 residue past the end of the read, so its final part is completed from the germline J gene. The genes are TRBV4 and TRBJ2-1; 9 bases map to TRBD1. Germline values: CDR1 LGHDT, CDR2 YNNKQL (reference sequence). The CDR3 loop spans 16 amino acids. Unmatched junction bases numbered 7, after V lost 4 bases and J lost 3 bases. The chain's CDR3 is CASSLQGARIYAEQFF. Incomplete CDR3 DNA: TGTGCCAGCAGCTTACAGGGGGCTAGGATCTATGCTGAGCAGTTC.

Worth noting for this clone: Genes and germline are mouse. The read terminates 1 residue ahead of where the CDR3 ends, so the germline J gene completes it. The chain recombines TRBV20 with TRBJ1-1; D is undetermined. V was pared by 0 bases and J by 0 bases, with 5 bases between. Germline values: CDR1 GFQATS, CDR2 STVNSAI. This CDR3 spans 13 amino acids. This chain's CDR3 is CGARDRANTEVFF. The CDR3 DNA, read in part, is TGTGGTGCTAGGGATCGTGCAAACACAGAAGTCTTC.

In regard to this clone: The genes and germline here are from mouse. The read finishes 1 residue shy of the CDR3 end, and the germline J gene is used to complete it. V usage is TRBV14 and J usage is TRBJ1-4; TRBD1 matches 9 bases. Germline trimming cut 6 bases from V and 7 bases from J; bases unmatched to any gene: 4. Germline V gives CDR1 SGHDT, CDR2 FRDEAV. The CDR3 has 13 residues. CDR3 DNA (partial): TGTGCCAGCAAGGGGACAGGGACCGAAAGATTATTT. As protein: CASKGTGTERLF. The complete CDR3 sequence is CASKGTGTERLFF.

Points on this clone: Gene labels here are mouse ones. The observed sequence ends 1 residue before the CDR3 terminus, with the missing tail filled in from the germline J gene. The chain recombines TRBV13-1 with TRBJ1-2; the D gene is possibly TRBD1 (5 bases). CDR3 length: 13 amino acids. The germline V and J ends were trimmed by 4 bases and 1 base, with 8 bases remaining between them. Germline assignment: CDR1 NSHNY and CDR2 SYGAGN. Partial CDR3 DNA: TGTGCCAGCAGTCCGGACAAAAACTCCGACTACACC. Its protein is CASSPDKNSDYT. The complete CDR3 reads CASSPDKNSDYTF.

Of note for this clone: Gene labels here are mouse ones. The CDR3 end falls 1 residue outside the read, so it is completed with the germline J gene. The chain carries TRBV13-1 and TRBJ2-7, with TRBD2 matching over 13 bases. V was pared by 4 bases and J by 5 bases, with 3 bases of the junction left unmatched. Germline V gene sequence: CDR1 NSHNY, CDR2 SYGAGN. The CDR3 length is 14 residues. The DNA read from the CDR3 is TGTGCCAGCAGTCCGGGACTGGGGGGGAATGAACAGTAC. Translation gives CASSPGLGGNEQY. The entire CDR3 protein is CASSPGLGGNEQYF.

As to this clone: Germline and genes here are mouse. The observed sequence ends 1 residue before the CDR3 terminus, with the missing tail filled in from the germline J gene. This chain joins TRBV4 and TRBJ2-7, with D tentatively TRBD1 (6 bases). The CDR3 has 11 amino acids. Trimming stripped 4 bases from V and 6 bases from J, with 7 bases between. Germline V gene lookup returns CDR1 LGHDT and CDR2 YNNKQL (reference sequence). CDR3 DNA, as far as it was read: TGTGCCAGCAGCTCCAGGGGTGAACAGTAC. This gives the protein CASSSRGEQY. The whole CDR3 reads CASSSRGEQYF.

This clone has just one count. Here the gene names and germline are mouse. The missing CDR3 end, 1 residue past where the read stops, is filled in from the germline J gene. The chain employs TRBV13-2 and TRBJ2-2; D is uncertain. Trimming pared 0 bases from V and 1 base from J, leaving 10 bases between. The germline gives CDR1 NNHNN, CDR2 SYGAGS (reference sequence). The CDR3 contains 16 residues. CDR3: CASGDAPQENTGQLYF. The part of the CDR3 DNA that was read is TGTGCCAGCGGTGATGCCCCGCAGGAAAACACCGGGCAGCTCTAC.

This clone has a handful of counts. Gene and germline names: mouse. The CDR3 is cut off 1 residue early in the read; its end comes from the germline J gene. The chain combines TRBV1 with TRBJ2-7; 7 bases fit TRBD2. From germline, CDR1 is NSQYPW and CDR2 LRSPGD (reference sequence). V lost 0 bases, J lost 0 bases, and 5 bases stayed unmatched. The CDR3 has 16 amino acids. CDR3 DNA, as far as it was read: TGCACCTGCAGTGCAGAGGGGGGGGAGAGCTCCTATGAACAGTAC. Protein sequence: CTCSAEGGESSYEQY. The entire CDR3 is CTCSAEGGESSYEQYF.

Turning to this clone: Any gene name here is a mouse gene name. Read data end 1 residue before the CDR3 end; the end is taken from the germline J gene. J is TRBJ1-6 and V is TRBV4; tentatively, D is TRBD1 (6 bases). TRBJ1-6 is an ORF, and what it does is uncertain. CDR1 is LGHDT, CDR2 YNNKQL, per germline (reference sequence). V shed 3 bases and J shed 3 bases, with 6 bases lying between them. The CDR3 extends over 14 amino acids. The CDR3 protein is CASSYRGYNSPLYF. The CDR3 DNA, read in part, is TGTGCCAGCAGCTACAGGGGCTATAATTCGCCCCTCTAC.